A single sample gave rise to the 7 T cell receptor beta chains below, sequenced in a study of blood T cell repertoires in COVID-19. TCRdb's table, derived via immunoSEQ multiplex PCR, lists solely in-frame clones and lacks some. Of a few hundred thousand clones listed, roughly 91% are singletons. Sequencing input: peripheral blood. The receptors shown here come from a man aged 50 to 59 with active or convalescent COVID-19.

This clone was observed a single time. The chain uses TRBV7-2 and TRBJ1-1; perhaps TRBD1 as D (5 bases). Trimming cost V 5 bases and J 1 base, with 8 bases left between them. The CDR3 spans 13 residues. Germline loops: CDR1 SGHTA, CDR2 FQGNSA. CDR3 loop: CASSRQGNTEAFF. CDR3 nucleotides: TGTGCCAGCAGCCGCCAGGGGAACACTGAAGCTTTCTTT.

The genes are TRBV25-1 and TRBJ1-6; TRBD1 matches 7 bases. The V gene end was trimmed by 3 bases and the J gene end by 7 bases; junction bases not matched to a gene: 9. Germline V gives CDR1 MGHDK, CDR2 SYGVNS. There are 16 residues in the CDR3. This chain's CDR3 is CASSDPRQGSNSPLHF. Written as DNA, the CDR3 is TGTGCCAGCAGTGACCCCAGACAGGGCAGCAATTCACCCCTCCACTTT.

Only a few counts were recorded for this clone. For the CDR3, the DNA is TGTGCCAGCAGTGTGGACAGGGGGTCGAGCAATCAGCCCCAGCATTTT. Amino acid sequence: CASSVDRGSSNQPQHF. The rearrangement uses TRBV6-4 and TRBJ1-5; 10 bases align to TRBD1. Germline V gives CDR1 MRHNA, CDR2 SNTAGT. The trim removed 4 bases at V and 1 base at J, leaving 4 bases unmatched. The CDR3 sequence is 16 residues long.

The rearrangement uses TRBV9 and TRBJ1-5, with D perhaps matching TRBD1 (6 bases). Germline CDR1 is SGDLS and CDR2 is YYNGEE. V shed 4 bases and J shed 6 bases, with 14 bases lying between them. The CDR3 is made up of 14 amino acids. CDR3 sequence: CASSSGEGLQPQHF. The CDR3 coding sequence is TGTGCCAGCAGCTCAGGGGAAGGCCTTCAGCCCCAGCATTTT.

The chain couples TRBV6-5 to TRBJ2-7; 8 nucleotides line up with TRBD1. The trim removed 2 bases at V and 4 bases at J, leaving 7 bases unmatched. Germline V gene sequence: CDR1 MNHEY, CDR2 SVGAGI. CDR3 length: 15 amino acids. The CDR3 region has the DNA TGTGCCAGCAGTTACGCCCAGGGGGCTGGGTACGAGCAGTACTTC. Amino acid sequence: CASSYAQGAGYEQYF.

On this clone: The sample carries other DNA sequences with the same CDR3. The CDR3 DNA sequence: TGTGCCTGGAGTAAGCAGGGCGATCAGCCCCAGCATTTT. Its protein product is CAWSKQGDQPQHF. V is TRBV30 and J is TRBJ1-5, with a tentative D call TRBD1 (5 bases). Trimming took 2 bases from V and 5 from J, leaving 10 bases between them. The CDR3 contains 13 residues. The V gene's germline CDR1 is GTSNPN and CDR2 SVGIG (reference sequence).

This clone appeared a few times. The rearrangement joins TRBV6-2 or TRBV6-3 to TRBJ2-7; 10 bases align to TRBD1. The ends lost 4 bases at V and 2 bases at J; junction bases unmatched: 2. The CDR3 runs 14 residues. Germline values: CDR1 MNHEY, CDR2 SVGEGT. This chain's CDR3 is CASSSGQGTYEQYF. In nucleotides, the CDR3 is TGTGCCAGCAGTTCGGGACAGGGGACCTACGAGCAGTACTTC.